These 25 T cell receptor beta chains were all obtained from the same sample, sequenced in a study of CD8+ T cells in alopecia areata. cDNA serving as the sequencing template came from extracted, reverse transcribed RNA. The assay was immunoSEQ multiplex PCR, and TCRdb's table has in-frame clones only and misses some. The sample gives 80,000 to 100,000 clones, around 38% of which show up once; approximately 1.2% is in the top ten. Sequenced material: CD4+ T cells sorted from blood. The receptors were sampled from a human donor with alopecia areata.

This clone was detected only a few times. This sequence joins TRBV5-4 and TRBJ2-1, with TRBD2 as a possible D gene (6 bases). The V end lost 4 bases, the J end lost 5 bases, and 16 bases lay between the germline ends. The CDR3 runs to 15 residues. Germline V CDR1 and CDR2: SGHNT, YYREEE (reference sequence). CDR3 in DNA: TGTGCCAGCAGCGGGAGGTCTAGCGAAGACAATGAGCAGTTCTTC. Translating it yields CASSGRSSEDNEQFF.

The CDR3 here is CSARNDEQFF. The CDR3, as DNA: TGCAGTGCTAGGAACGATGAGCAGTTCTTC. The rearrangement joins TRBV20-1 to TRBJ2-1; D not certain. The CDR3 spans 10 residues. CDR1 is DFQATT, CDR2 SNEGSKA, per germline (reference sequence). V lost 3 bases, J lost 8 bases, and 5 bases lay in between.

This clone was detected a few times. The chain joins TRBV7-2 to TRBJ2-2; D gene ambiguous. V dropped 8 bases and J dropped 0 bases, with 13 bases sitting between them. Germline V CDR1 and CDR2: SGHTA, FQGNSA. The CDR3 sequence is 15 residues long. CDR3 residues: CASSIIPTNTGELFF. The CDR3 nucleotides read TGTGCCAGCTCTATCATCCCTACGAACACCGGGGAGCTGTTTTTT.

The chain uses TRBV30 and TRBJ2-2; the match to TRBD2 covers 9 bases. Unmatched junction bases numbered 5, after V lost 3 bases and J lost 3 bases. Germline V lookup: CDR1 GTSNPN, CDR2 SVGIG (reference sequence). The CDR3 is 15 amino acids. The CDR3 DNA is TGTGCCTGGAGAATAGCGGGAGTATACACCGGGGAGCTGTTTTTT. As protein: CAWRIAGVYTGELFF. Combining the CDR3 with reference TRBV30 and TRBJ2-2 gives the whole variable domain SQTIHQWPATLVQPVGSPLSLECTVEGTSNPNLYWYRQAAGRGLQLLFYSVGIGQISSEVPQNLSASRPQDRQFILSSKKLLLSDSGFYLCAWRIAGVYTGELFFGEGSRLTVL.

The V call is TRBV5-1, the J call TRBJ2-1, with 9 positions matching TRBD1. The CDR3 loop spans 18 amino acids. Germline CDR1 and CDR2: SGHRS and YFSETQ. V dropped 5 bases and J dropped 6; count of bases not matched to a gene: 18. CDR3 DNA sequence: TGCGCCAGCAGGATTTTACAGTTGCGAGACAGGGGGTTCAATGAGCAGTTCTTC. As protein: CASRILQLRDRGFNEQFF.

This sequence joins TRBV27 and TRBJ2-1; possibly TRBD1 for D (5 bases). The CDR3 length is 16 residues. The germline V gene encodes CDR1 MNHEY and CDR2 SMNVEV (reference sequence). Trimming took off 2 bases at V and 9 bases at J, with 20 bases between the two ends. The CDR3 loop is CASSLDRRLGAAEQFF. The CDR3 nucleotides read TGTGCCAGCAGTTTAGACCGTCGGTTAGGGGCGGCTGAGCAGTTCTTC.

The chain employs TRBV6-4 and TRBJ2-4; no definite D call. The V end was cut by 2 bases, the J end by 3 bases, with 5 bases between. This CDR3 has 13 amino acids. CDR1 MRHNA and CDR2 SNTAGT come from the germline V gene. The CDR3 DNA reads as TGTGCCAGCAGTGACGAGCACAAAAACATTCAGTACTTC. It encodes CASSDEHKNIQYF.

This chain links TRBV7-9 with TRBJ2-7; TRBD1 matches 8 bases. This CDR3 is built from 13 residues. Trimming removed 3 bases from V and 3 bases from J; junction bases left unmatched: 1. Germline CDR1 and CDR2: SEHNR and FQNEAQ (reference sequence). The CDR3 sequence is CASSLTGDYEQYF. The CDR3 DNA reads TGTGCCAGCAGCTTGACAGGGGACTACGAGCAGTACTTC.

This clone has a handful of counts. The chain uses TRBV2 and TRBJ1-1; tentative D call: TRBD1 (6 bases). The V gene's germline CDR1 is SNHLY and CDR2 FYNNEI. The length of the CDR3 is 14 residues. V dropped 2 bases and J dropped 6 bases, with 13 bases sitting between them. For the CDR3, the DNA is TGTGCCAGCAGTGAAATCCGGGGGGCCCCTGAAGCTTTCTTT. Residues: CASSEIRGAPEAFF.

This clone appeared a few times. The V gene is TRBV27, the J gene TRBJ1-3; D gene ambiguous. Germline-derived CDR1 and CDR2 are MNHEY and SMNVEV (reference sequence). There are 14 residues in the CDR3. The germline V and J ends were trimmed by 0 bases and 3 bases, with 6 bases remaining between them. The CDR3 is CASSLSGVGNTIYF. The CDR3 coding sequence is TGTGCCAGCAGTTTATCTGGGGTTGGAAACACCATATATTTT.

This clone has a handful of counts. The J gene is TRBJ2-2, the V gene TRBV5-1; 7 bases are shared with TRBD1. J gave up 0 bases and V 7 bases, and 3 bases lay outside the gene matches. The CDR3 has 14 amino acids. Germline V lookup: CDR1 SGHRS, CDR2 YFSETQ. Here the CDR3 reads CASQGQTNTGELFF. For the CDR3, the DNA is TGCGCCAGCCAGGGACAGACGAACACCGGGGAGCTGTTTTTT.

This clone was counted between two and nine times. The gene calls are TRBV23-1 and TRBJ1-5, with 8 bases aligning to TRBD1. TRBV23-1 falls under the ORF class, with uncertain function. The CDR3 has 15 amino acids. Losses at the gene ends were 0 bases for V and 5 bases for J; bases not matched to a gene: 3. The DNA for the CDR3 is TGCGCCAGCAGTCAATCTGGACAGGGATATCAGCCCCAGCATTTT. Translating it yields CASSQSGQGYQPQHF.

The table lists this clone with a few counts. In nucleotides, the CDR3 is TGCAGCGTTTTTGGGGCCGGACAGGGGAACACTGAAGCTTTCTTT. This encodes CSVFGAGQGNTEAFF. J is TRBJ1-1 and V is TRBV29-1, with 8 nucleotides matching TRBD1. The germline V gene encodes CDR1 SQVTM and CDR2 ANQGSEA. The ends lost 5 bases at V and 1 base at J; junction bases unmatched: 9. The CDR3 is made up of 15 amino acids.

The chain recombines TRBV2 with TRBJ2-5; the D gene is possibly TRBD1 (6 bases). The germline V and J ends were trimmed by 6 bases and 5 bases, with 13 bases remaining between them. The CDR3 has 13 residues. Germline assignment: CDR1 SNHLY and CDR2 FYNNEI. CDR3 nucleotides: TGTGCCAGCAGGGTAGACAGGTGGGAGACCCAGTACTTC. Protein: CASRVDRWETQYF.

The rearrangement joins TRBV5-1 to TRBJ1-1, with D hard to call. This CDR3 region has 13 residues. CDR1 is SGHRS, CDR2 YFSETQ, per germline. Trimming removed 4 bases from V and 5 bases from J, with 12 bases in between. The CDR3 loop is CASSQLGRTEAFF. In DNA form, the CDR3 reads TGCGCCAGCAGCCAGTTGGGTAGGACTGAAGCTTTCTTT.

This clone has only a few counts. This rearrangement joins TRBV4-2 to TRBJ2-7; TRBD2 matches at 11 bases. The J segment lost 4 bases and the V segment lost 0 bases, leaving 8 bases of the junction unmatched. The germline gives CDR1 LGHNA, CDR2 YNFKEQ. The CDR3 contains 17 residues. In DNA, the CDR3 is TGTGCCAGCAGCCAAGATGCGGTAGCGGGGGGGGCATACGAGCAGTACTTC. Amino acids: CASSQDAVAGGAYEQYF.

This clone was counted only a few times. V is TRBV4-1 and J is TRBJ1-2, with 7 bases that match TRBD1. The V gene end was trimmed by 4 bases and the J gene end by 2 bases; junction bases not matched to a gene: 10. CDR1 and CDR2 (germline): MGHRA, YSYEKL. The CDR3 is made up of 16 amino acids. In nucleotides, the CDR3 is TGCGCCAGCAGCCCCTCCGGGACAGAAGACAACTATGGCTACACCTTC. It is translated as CASSPSGTEDNYGYTF.

This clone came up a few times. The V gene is TRBV5-4, the J gene TRBJ2-7; a weak D match, TRBD1 (6 bases). CDR3 length: 15 amino acids. CDR1 and CDR2 (germline): SGHNT, YYREEE (reference sequence). The ends were cut back, 4 bases at V and 2 bases at J, with 16 bases in the middle. The CDR3, as DNA: TGTGCCAGCAGCCGACCAGGGGTTCAAGCCTACGAGCAGTACTTC. This translates into CASSRPGVQAYEQYF. Drawing the rest from reference TRBV5-4 and TRBJ2-7, the complete variable domain is ETGVTQSPTHLIKTRGQQVTLRCSSQSGHNTVSWYQQALGQGPQFIFQYYREEENGRGNFPPRFSGLQFPNYSSELNVNALELDDSALYLCASSRPGVQAYEQYFGPGTRLTVT.

The chain recombines TRBV6-5 with TRBJ1-1; perhaps TRBD1 as D (5 bases). CDR1 and CDR2 from the germline V gene are MNHEY and SVGAGI. CDR3 length: 13 residues. V lost 5 bases and J lost 1, with 8 bases in between. The CDR3, as DNA: TGTGCCAGCAGTCGTGACAGGAACACTGAAGCTTTCTTT. Its translation is CASSRDRNTEAFF.

CDR3 residues: CAWSEGGRETQYF. CDR3 bases: TGTGCCTGGAGTGAGGGGGGGCGGGAGACCCAGTACTTC. The chain combines TRBV30 with TRBJ2-5, with a tentative D call TRBD2 (7 bases). CDR1 is GTSNPN and CDR2 is SVGIG in the germline V gene (reference sequence). V shed 1 base and J shed 5 bases, with 11 bases lying between them. The CDR3 has 13 residues. Full variable domain (missing parts from reference TRBV30 and TRBJ2-5): SQTIHQWPATLVQPVGSPLSLECTVEGTSNPNLYWYRQAAGRGLQLLFYSVGIGQISSEVPQNLSASRPQDRQFILSSKKLLLSDSGFYLCAWSEGGRETQYFGPGTRLLVL.

This chain joins TRBV6-6 and TRBJ1-5; TRBD1 matches at 9 bases. From germline, CDR1 is MNHNY and CDR2 SVGAGI (reference sequence). The trim removed 6 bases at V and 6 bases at J, leaving 12 bases unmatched. CDR3 length: 16 amino acids. The DNA for the CDR3 is TGTGCCAGCAGCCCCACGGGACAGGGAGTGAGTCAGCCCCAGCATTTT. It encodes CASSPTGQGVSQPQHF.

V usage is TRBV5-6 and J usage is TRBJ2-7, with a possible D match to TRBD2 (7 bases). The V gene's germline CDR1 is SGHDT and CDR2 YYEEEE. CDR3 size: 14 residues. V was shortened by 6 bases and J by 0 bases, with 13 bases between the two germline ends. The CDR3 nucleotides read TGTGCCAGCACGGGGGGCTTACCCTCCTACGAGCAGTACTTC. Protein: CASTGGLPSYEQYF.

Points on this clone: Other DNA sequences in this sample translate to the same CDR3. This chain links TRBV5-1 with TRBJ2-3; D is ambiguous. Germline-derived CDR1 and CDR2 are SGHRS and YFSETQ. V was shortened by 1 base and J by 3 bases, with 0 bases between the two germline ends. There are 11 residues in the CDR3. In DNA form, the CDR3 reads TGCGCCAGCAGCTTGACAGATACGCAGTATTTT. Protein product: CASSLTDTQYF.

V is TRBV4-3 and J is TRBJ2-7, with D uncertain. Germline-derived CDR1 and CDR2 are LGHNA and YSLEER. The CDR3 covers 14 residues. The ends were cut back, 2 bases at V and 2 bases at J, with 10 bases in the middle. The chain's CDR3 is CASSQRTGPYEQYF. The CDR3 coding sequence is TGCGCCAGCAGCCAACGGACGGGCCCCTACGAGCAGTACTTC.

The table lists this clone with a few counts. V and J are TRBV7-2 and TRBJ2-1; D gene ambiguous. Trimming cost V 6 bases and J 5 bases, with 11 bases left between them. Per the germline V gene, CDR1 is SGHTA and CDR2 is FQGNSA. CDR3 size: 13 residues. In DNA, the CDR3 is TGTGCCAGCAGGAGAAACGGAGACAATGAGCAGTTCTTC. This gives the protein CASRRNGDNEQFF.